This is a list of T cell receptor beta chains from one sample in a study of immune evolution from preneoplasia to lung adenocarcinoma. Here immunoSEQ multiplex PCR was the method, and the copy in TCRdb shows in-frame clones only, minus some. The repertoire has 6,500 to 10,000 clones, around 83% of them found once; the top ten carry about 2.4%. Sequenced: FFPE invasive lung adenocarcinoma tissue. These receptors all stem from a person aged 50-75 years with lung adenocarcinoma. Both conserved end residues are part of each CDR3. D genes are given only for firm matches. Where a row states a size, it is once, few, many or the class of an expanded clone; other rows omit it.

V	size	D	J	DNA	CDR3
TRBV4-1	.	TRBD1	TRBJ2-3	TGCGCCAGCAGGGCAAACCCGTGGGGGACAGGGGCGGCAGATACGCAGTATTTT	CASRANPWGTGAADTQYF
TRBV6-5	.	.	TRBJ1-1	TGTGCCAGCAGTCGGGACATAAACACTGAAGCTTTCTTT	CASSRDINTEAFF
TRBV19	.	.	TRBJ1-2	TGTGCCAGTAGTTTAATCGACAGAAAGAGTTATGGCTACACCTTC	CASSLIDRKSYGYTF
TRBV7-3	.	TRBD1	TRBJ2-3	TGTGCCAGCAGCTTTGCAGGGGGCCTTAGCACAGATACGCAGTATTTT	CASSFAGGLSTDTQYF
TRBV5-5	.	.	TRBJ1-2	TGTGCCAGCAGCTTTGAGGGGACCTATGGCTACACCTTC	CASSFEGTYGYTF
TRBV6-5	.	TRBD1	TRBJ2-7	TGTGCCAGCAGCCCTTGGACAGGGGACGGCTACGAGCAGTACTTC	CASSPWTGDGYEQYF
TRBV10-3	.	TRBD2	TRBJ2-7	TGTGCCAGCGTAGCGGGAGTGGGGTCCTACGAGCAGTACTTC	CASVAGVGSYEQYF
TRBV11-2	.	TRBD2	TRBJ2-7	TGTGCCAGCAGCTTAGGGACTAGCGGCTACGAGCAGTACTTC	CASSLGTSGYEQYF
TRBV7-3	.	TRBD2	TRBJ2-3	TGTGCCAGCAGCTTGGGGCCCGGACTAGCGGGAGATTCAGATACGCAGTATTTT	CASSLGPGLAGDSDTQYF
TRBV23-1	.	.	TRBJ2-7	TGCGCCAGCAGTCAAGTCCAGGGGGGGCGCTTCAACGAGCAGTACTTC	CASSQVQGGRFNEQYF
TRBV7-3	.	.	TRBJ2-6	TGTGCCAGCAGCTTAACTCAGGCTGGGGCCAACGTCCTGACTTTC	CASSLTQAGANVLTF
TRBV6-6	.	.	TRBJ2-7	TGTGCCAGCAGTCGCGCGGGTCAGCAGATCTACGAGCAGTACTTC	CASSRAGQQIYEQYF
TRBV28	.	TRBD1	TRBJ1-5	TGTGCCAGCAGTTGGGGACAGCAGCCCCAGCATTTT	CASSWGQQPQHF
TRBV7-9	.	TRBD2	TRBJ2-5	TGTGCCAGCGGCCTAGGGGAGGGGTCTTTAGAGACCCAGTACTTC	CASGLGEGSLETQYF
TRBV23-1	few	.	TRBJ1-4	TGCGCCAGCACGTTGGAGCCTGAAAAACTGTTTTTT	CASTLEPEKLFF
TRBV4-1	few	.	TRBJ1-5	TGCGCCAGCAGCCAAGAGACTACAGCGTACAATCAGCCCCAGCATTTT	CASSQETTAYNQPQHF
TRBV5-1	once	TRBD2	TRBJ2-7	TGCGCCAGCAGCTTGGCGGGTTTAGCGGGACCCTACGAGCAGTACTTC	CASSLAGLAGPYEQYF
TRBV10-2	.	.	TRBJ2-7	TGCGCCAGCAGTGAGGGGTTAGCGGGACAGTACGAGCAGTACTTC	CASSEGLAGQYEQYF
TRBV6-5	.	TRBD1	TRBJ1-1	TGTGCCAGCAGTGCGGACAGGATGGTTCGAACTGAAGCTTTCTTT	CASSADRMVRTEAFF
TRBV7-9	.	.	TRBJ2-7	TGTGCCAGCAGCTACTCTACCTACGAGCAGTACTTC	CASSYSTYEQYF
TRBV6-5	.	TRBD2	TRBJ2-3	TGTGCCAGCAGCCCCAGCGGGACCAGCACAGATACGCAGTATTTT	CASSPSGTSTDTQYF
TRBV7-8	.	TRBD2	TRBJ2-7	TGTGCCAGCGGGACTAGCGGGAGGGCCAACGAGCAGTACTTC	CASGTSGRANEQYF
TRBV11-2	few	TRBD1	TRBJ1-4	TGTGCCAGCAGCCCTCATTGGGAGGGGGCGAATGGGCTGTTTTTT	CASSPHWEGANGLFF
TRBV19	.	TRBD2	TRBJ2-2	TGTGCCAGTACCCTGATAGCGGGCTTAAACACCGGGGAGCTGTTTTTT	CASTLIAGLNTGELFF
TRBV10-2	once	TRBD2	TRBJ2-3	TGCGCCAGCATAGGACTAGCACGCACAGATACGCAGTATTTT	CASIGLARTDTQYF
TRBV18	.	TRBD1	TRBJ1-1	TGTGCCAGCTCACCACGGACAGGGAACACTGAAGCTTTCTTT	CASSPRTGNTEAFF
TRBV7-9	.	.	TRBJ1-3	TGTGCCGGGGCCGCCATCTTCTCTGGAAACACCATATATTTT	CAGAAIFSGNTIYF
TRBV30	once	.	TRBJ1-4	TGTGCCTGGAGTTCAGGGAGGGAAAAACTGTTTTTT	CAWSSGREKLFF
TRBV18	.	TRBD2	TRBJ2-1	TGTGCCAGCTCACCACGGACTAGCGGCTCCTACAATGAGCAGTTCTTC	CASSPRTSGSYNEQFF
TRBV30	.	TRBD1	TRBJ1-4	TGTGCCTGGGAGGGGACAGGGAATGAAAAACTGTTTTTT	CAWEGTGNEKLFF
TRBV30	.	TRBD2	TRBJ2-7	TGTGCCTGGTCAACTTTAAGGAGCGGGAACTCCTACGAGCAGTACTTC	CAWSTLRSGNSYEQYF
TRBV29-1	few	TRBD1	TRBJ1-2	TGCAGCGTTACCGGAGGGGGCGGCTACACCTTC	CSVTGGGGYTF
TRBV2	.	TRBD2	TRBJ2-5	TGTGCCAGCAGTGACCTAGCGGGAGTGATGAAGACCCAATACTTC	CASSDLAGVMKTQYF
TRBV10-3	.	.	TRBJ2-7	TGTGCCATCAGTGGTCTTAACACCGGTCGCGAGCAGTACTTC	CAISGLNTGREQYF
TRBV5-5	.	TRBD1	TRBJ2-6	TGTGCCAGCAGGGAAACAGGGGGGATCTCTGGGGCCAACGTCCTGACTTTC	CASRETGGISGANVLTF
TRBV11-2	.	.	TRBJ1-1	TGTGCCAGCAGCTTAGGTTTAGGAGCATTAATGAACACTGAAGCTTTCTTT	CASSLGLGALMNTEAFF
TRBV7-9	once	.	TRBJ1-1	TGTGCCAGCAGCTTACAGGGAAGCACTGAAGCTTTCTTT	CASSLQGSTEAFF
TRBV18	.	TRBD2	TRBJ2-1	TGTGCCAGCTCACCCCAGACTAGCGGGGTCAACTCCTACAATGAGCAGTTCTTC	CASSPQTSGVNSYNEQFF
TRBV7-9	.	.	TRBJ2-3	TGTGCCAGCAGCGAAAACAGTGCAGATACGCAGTATTTT	CASSENSADTQYF
TRBV6-1	few	TRBD1	TRBJ1-3	TGTGCCAGCACCTCGGACAGGGGTTTGCGAAACACCATATATTTT	CASTSDRGLRNTIYF